This passage covers 9 T cell receptor beta chains from one sample sequenced in a study of T cell responses to AZD1222 COVID-19 vaccine. The assay was immunoSEQ multiplex PCR, and TCRdb's table has in-frame clones only and misses some. The sample lists 110,000 or so clones; around 90% were seen once. The starting material was peripheral blood, obtained on day 0 of AZD1222 vaccination. The receptor set was obtained from an adult in good health.

This clone has just one count. This chain connects TRBV5-5 to TRBJ2-7, with D perhaps matching TRBD2 (5 bases). The CDR3 sequence is 13 residues long. The V end was cut by 4 bases, the J end by 7 bases, with 15 bases between. Germline lookup yields CDR1 SGHKS and CDR2 YYEKEE (reference sequence). The CDR3 DNA reads TGTGCCAGCAGCCTCTCCGGAGGCTGGGAGCAGTACTTC. Translation gives CASSLSGGWEQYF.

This clone was counted a single time. The chain joins TRBV6-2 or TRBV6-3 to TRBJ1-1, with 7 bases that match TRBD1. The V gene end was trimmed by 6 bases and the J gene end by 5 bases; junction bases not matched to a gene: 9. The CDR3 extends over 14 amino acids. Germline V lookup: CDR1 MNHEY, CDR2 SVGEGT. CDR3 region: CASSYTGAGTEAFF. The CDR3 coding sequence is TGTGCCAGCAGCTATACAGGGGCTGGGACTGAAGCTTTCTTT.

CDR3 protein: CASRGTADGYTF. The CDR3 region has the DNA TGTGCCAGCAGAGGGACAGCCGATGGCTACACCTTC. The chain combines TRBV7-9 with TRBJ1-2; TRBD1 aligns across 7 bases. Germline V lookup: CDR1 SEHNR, CDR2 FQNEAQ (reference sequence). J was trimmed by 6 bases and V by 6 bases; bases with no gene match: 4. There are 12 residues in the CDR3.

The V and J genes are TRBV25-1 and TRBJ2-5; D is perhaps TRBD1 (8 bases). The CDR3 has 16 amino acids. Per the germline V gene, CDR1 is MGHDK and CDR2 is SYGVNS. Deletions cut 1 base from V and 1 base from J, with 13 bases between. CDR3 nucleotide sequence: TGTGCCAGCAGTGAATTTAACAGGGGGGGCCAAGAGACCCAGTACTTC. This codes for CASSEFNRGGQETQYF.

The rearrangement uses TRBV5-1 and TRBJ1-3; D is ambiguous. The germline CDR1 and CDR2 sequences are SGHRS and YFSETQ. V was trimmed by 3 bases and J by 0 bases, leaving 10 bases between them. There are 15 residues in the CDR3. DNA of the CDR3: TGCGCCAGCAGCTGGGCGCGGGACTCTGGAAACACCATATATTTT. Translation: CASSWARDSGNTIYF.

The chain links TRBV30 to TRBJ1-5, with D perhaps TRBD1 (6 bases). There are 14 residues in the CDR3. Germline CDR1 reads GTSNPN; CDR2 reads SVGIG (reference sequence). The germline V and J ends were trimmed by 0 bases and 7 bases, with 13 bases remaining between them. The CDR3 region has the DNA TGTGCCTGGAGTGTCGCGGGGGGCCGACAGCCCCAGCATTTT. Translated, it gives CAWSVAGGRQPQHF. Combining the CDR3 with reference TRBV30 and TRBJ1-5 gives the whole variable domain SQTIHQWPATLVQPVGSPLSLECTVEGTSNPNLYWYRQAAGRGLQLLFYSVGIGQISSEVPQNLSASRPQDRQFILSSKKLLLSDSGFYLCAWSVAGGRQPQHFGDGTRLSIL.

This clone appeared a single time. V usage is TRBV28 and J usage is TRBJ2-3, with D possibly matching TRBD1 (5 bases). Germline V gene sequence: CDR1 MDHEN, CDR2 SYDVKM. The CDR3 length is 16 residues. V lost 2 bases and J lost 1, with 13 bases in between. CDR3 coding DNA: TGTGCCAGCAGTTTACCGGTCAGGGTACGCACAGATACGCAGTATTTT. Translation: CASSLPVRVRTDTQYF.

The chain links TRBV28 to TRBJ1-2; TRBD1 is a possible D gene (6 bases). The CDR3 runs to 14 residues. Trimming took 5 bases from V and 4 from J, leaving 14 bases between them. Germline-derived CDR1 and CDR2 are MDHEN and SYDVKM. The CDR3 loop reads CASSNDRSSYGYTF. As DNA, the CDR3 is TGTGCCAGCAGTAATGACAGGAGCTCCTATGGCTACACCTTC.

V and J are TRBV11-3 and TRBJ2-1; 9 nucleotides align to TRBD1. This CDR3 region has 13 residues. Germline V gene lookup returns CDR1 SGHNT and CDR2 YENEEA. V lost 5 bases and J lost 9; bases outside the gene matches: 5. This chain's CDR3 is CASSPGQGFEQFF. In nucleotides, the CDR3 is TGTGCCAGCAGCCCGGGACAGGGCTTTGAGCAGTTCTTC.